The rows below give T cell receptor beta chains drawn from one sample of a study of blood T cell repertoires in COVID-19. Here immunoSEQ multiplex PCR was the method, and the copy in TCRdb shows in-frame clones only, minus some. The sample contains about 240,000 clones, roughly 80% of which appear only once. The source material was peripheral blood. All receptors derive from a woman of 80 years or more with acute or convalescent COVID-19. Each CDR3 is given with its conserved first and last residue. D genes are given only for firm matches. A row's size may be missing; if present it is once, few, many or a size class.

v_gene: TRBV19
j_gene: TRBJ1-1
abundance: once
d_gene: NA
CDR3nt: TGTGCCAGTAAGAAGGGGCTGAACACTGAAGCTTTCTTT
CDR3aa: CASKKGLNTEAFF

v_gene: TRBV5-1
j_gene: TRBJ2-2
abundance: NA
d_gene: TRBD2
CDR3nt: TGCGCCAGCAGCTTGGGACTAGCTGGCACCGGGGAGCTGTTTTTT
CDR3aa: CASSLGLAGTGELFF

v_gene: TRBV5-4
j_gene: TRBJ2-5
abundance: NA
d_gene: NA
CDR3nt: TGTGCCAGCAGCCGACAGAATCAAGAGACCCAGTACTTC
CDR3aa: CASSRQNQETQYF

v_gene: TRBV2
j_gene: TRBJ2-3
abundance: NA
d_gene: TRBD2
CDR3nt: TGTGCCAGCAGAGTTCAAGCGGGGGAGGGAGATACGCAGTATTTT
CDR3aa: CASRVQAGEGDTQYF

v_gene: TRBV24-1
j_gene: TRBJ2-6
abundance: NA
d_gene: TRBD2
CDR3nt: TGTGCCACCAGTGATTTGCAAGCGGGGAAAGGGGCCAACGTCCTGACTTTC
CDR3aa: CATSDLQAGKGANVLTF

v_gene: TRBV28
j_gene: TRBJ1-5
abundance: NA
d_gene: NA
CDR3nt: TGTGCCAGCAGTTTGTCAGGGAGGGATCAGCCCCAGCATTTT
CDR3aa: CASSLSGRDQPQHF

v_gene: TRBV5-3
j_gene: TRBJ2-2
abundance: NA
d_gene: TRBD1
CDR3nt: TGTGCCAGAAGCTCACAGGGGACCGGGGAGCTGTTTTTT
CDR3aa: CARSSQGTGELFF

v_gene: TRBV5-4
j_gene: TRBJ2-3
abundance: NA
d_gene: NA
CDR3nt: TGTGCCAGCAGATCGACTAGCACAGATACGCAGTATTTT
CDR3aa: CASRSTSTDTQYF

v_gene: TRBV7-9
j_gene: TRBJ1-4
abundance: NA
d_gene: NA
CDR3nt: TGTGCCAGCAGCTTAGGGGATCGCGGGACTAATGAAAAACTGTTTTTT
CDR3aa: CASSLGDRGTNEKLFF

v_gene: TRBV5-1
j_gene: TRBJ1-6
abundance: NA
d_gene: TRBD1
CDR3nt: TGCGCCAGCAGCTTGGACAGGGGGGCCAATTCACCCCTCCACTTT
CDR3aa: CASSLDRGANSPLHF

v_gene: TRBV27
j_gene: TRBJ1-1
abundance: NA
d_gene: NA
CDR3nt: TGTGCCAGCAGTCCCAGGGACACCCGCGGGACTGAAGCTTTCTTT
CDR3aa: CASSPRDTRGTEAFF

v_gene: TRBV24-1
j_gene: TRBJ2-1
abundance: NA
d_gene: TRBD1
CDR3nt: TGTGCCACCAGTGATTTCAGGACAGGGGGCGGGAATGAGCAGTTCTTC
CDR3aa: CATSDFRTGGGNEQFF

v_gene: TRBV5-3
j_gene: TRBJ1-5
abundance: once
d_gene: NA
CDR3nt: TGTGCCAGAAGCTTGGATTTGTCAGGGGAATTCTCTTATAGCAATCAGCCCCAGCATTTT
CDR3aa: CARSLDLSGEFSYSNQPQHF

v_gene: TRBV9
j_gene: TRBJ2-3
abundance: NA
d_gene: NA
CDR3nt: TGTGCCAGCAGCGTTTTGGGGAGAACTAGCACAGATACGCAGTATTTT
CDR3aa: CASSVLGRTSTDTQYF

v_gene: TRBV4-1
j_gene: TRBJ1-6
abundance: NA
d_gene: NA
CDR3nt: TGCGCCAGCAGTCTTTCGGATGGGACCCGACTTTGGGGGCCACCCCTCCACTTT
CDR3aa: CASSLSDGTRLWGPPLHF

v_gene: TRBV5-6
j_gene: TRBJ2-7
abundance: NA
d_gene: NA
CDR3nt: TGTGCCAGCAGCTTGCGACAGACAAACGAGCAGTACTTC
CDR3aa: CASSLRQTNEQYF

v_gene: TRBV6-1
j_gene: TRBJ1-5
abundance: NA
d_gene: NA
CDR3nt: TGTGCCAGCAGTGAAGCGCTGAGGAATCAGCCCCAGCATTTT
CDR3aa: CASSEALRNQPQHF

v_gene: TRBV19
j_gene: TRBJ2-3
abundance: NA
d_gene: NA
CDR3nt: TGTGCCAGTAGTATAGACGACAGCTGGGGAGATACGCAGTATTTT
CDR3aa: CASSIDDSWGDTQYF

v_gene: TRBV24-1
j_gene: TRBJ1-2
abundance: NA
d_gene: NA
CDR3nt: TGTGCCACCAGAGGGGTTGATGGCTACACCTTC
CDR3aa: CATRGVDGYTF

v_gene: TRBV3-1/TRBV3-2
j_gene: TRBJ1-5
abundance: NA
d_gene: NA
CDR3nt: TGTGCCAGCAGCCAAGCGGGGTATAGCAATCAGCCCCAGCATTTT
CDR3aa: CASSQAGYSNQPQHF

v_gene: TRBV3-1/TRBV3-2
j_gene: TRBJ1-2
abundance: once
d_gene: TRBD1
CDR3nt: TGTGCCAGCAGCCGTTTGGACAGGGCTAACTATGGCTACACCTTC
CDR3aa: CASSRLDRANYGYTF

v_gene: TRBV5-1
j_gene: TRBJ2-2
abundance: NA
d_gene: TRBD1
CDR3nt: TGCGCCAGCAGGACCGGGACAGGGTACACCGGGGAGCTGTTTTTT
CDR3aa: CASRTGTGYTGELFF

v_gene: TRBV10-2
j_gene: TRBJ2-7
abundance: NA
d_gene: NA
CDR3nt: TGCGCCAGCAGTGAGTCAACTACCCTGGAGCAGTACTTC
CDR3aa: CASSESTTLEQYF

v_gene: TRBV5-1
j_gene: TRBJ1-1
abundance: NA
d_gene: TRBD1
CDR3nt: TGCGCCAGCAGCTTTGATGCCCCCGGACAGGGGGCAGGATTGGACACTGAAGCTTTCTTT
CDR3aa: CASSFDAPGQGAGLDTEAFF

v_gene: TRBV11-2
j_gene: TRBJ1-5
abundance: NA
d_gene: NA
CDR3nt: TGTGCCAGCAGCCTTGGGGCAGCCAGTCAGCCCCAGCATTTT
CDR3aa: CASSLGAASQPQHF

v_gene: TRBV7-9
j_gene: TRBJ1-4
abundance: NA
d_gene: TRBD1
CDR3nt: TGTGCCAGCAGCAAGACAGGGGACGCTAATGAAAAACTGTTTTTT
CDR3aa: CASSKTGDANEKLFF

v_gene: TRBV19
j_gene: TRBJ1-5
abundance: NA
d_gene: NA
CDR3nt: TGTGCCAGTAGTATAACGCAGGCCCTTAGCAATCAGCCCCAGCATTTT
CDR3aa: CASSITQALSNQPQHF

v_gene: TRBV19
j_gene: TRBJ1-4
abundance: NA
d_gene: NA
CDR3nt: TGTGCCAGTAGTATCCGCCGGGACACCTACGACGCAACTAATGAAAAACTGTTTTTT
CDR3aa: CASSIRRDTYDATNEKLFF

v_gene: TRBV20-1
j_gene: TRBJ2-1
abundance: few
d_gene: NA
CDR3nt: TGCAGTGTAGCGGTTTACAATGAGCAGTTCTTC
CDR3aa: CSVAVYNEQFF

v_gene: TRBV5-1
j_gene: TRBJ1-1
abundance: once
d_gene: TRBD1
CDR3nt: TGCGCCAGCAGCTTGGAGGGACAGGGGAACACTGAAGCTTTCTTT
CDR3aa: CASSLEGQGNTEAFF

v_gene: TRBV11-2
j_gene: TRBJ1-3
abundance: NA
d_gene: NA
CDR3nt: TGTGCCAGCAGCTTCCAGGGGCTCGGAAACACCATATATTTT
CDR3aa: CASSFQGLGNTIYF

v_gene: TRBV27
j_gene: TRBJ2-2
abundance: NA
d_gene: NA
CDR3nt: TGTGCCAGCAGTTTATTCTATACCCAGAACACCGGGGAGCTGTTTTTT
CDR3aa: CASSLFYTQNTGELFF

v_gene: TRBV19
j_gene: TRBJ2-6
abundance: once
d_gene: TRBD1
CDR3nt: TGTGCCAGTAGTATCCGGACAGGGGCGGGGCCCTCTGGGGCCAACGTCCTGACTTTC
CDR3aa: CASSIRTGAGPSGANVLTF

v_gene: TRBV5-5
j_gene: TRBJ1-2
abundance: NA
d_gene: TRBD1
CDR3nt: TGTGCCAGCAGCTTGTACGGGACAGGGATCAATGGCTACACCTTC
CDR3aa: CASSLYGTGINGYTF

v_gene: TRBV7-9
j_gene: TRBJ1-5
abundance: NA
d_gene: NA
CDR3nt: TGTGCCAGCAGCTTAGGACATACGACAGACAATCAGCCCCAGCATTTT
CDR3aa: CASSLGHTTDNQPQHF

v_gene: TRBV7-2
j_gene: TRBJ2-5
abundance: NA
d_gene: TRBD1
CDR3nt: TGTGCCAGCAGCTCCCCCAGACAGGGGCGGGAGACCCAGTACTTC
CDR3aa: CASSSPRQGRETQYF

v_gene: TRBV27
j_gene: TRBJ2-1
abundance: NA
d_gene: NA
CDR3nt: TGTGCCAGCACCATTTCCCCCGGCAATGAGCAGTTCTTC
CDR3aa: CASTISPGNEQFF

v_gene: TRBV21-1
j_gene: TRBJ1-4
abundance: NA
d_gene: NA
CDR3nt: TGTGCCAGCAGGAACAGCCAAAGAACAACTAATGAAAAACTGTTTTTT
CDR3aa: CASRNSQRTTNEKLFF

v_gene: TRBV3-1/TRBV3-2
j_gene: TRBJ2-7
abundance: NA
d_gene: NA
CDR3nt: TGTGCCAGCAGCCACCGAGGGGGTTGGAGACCCTACGAGCAGTACTTC
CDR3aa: CASSHRGGWRPYEQYF

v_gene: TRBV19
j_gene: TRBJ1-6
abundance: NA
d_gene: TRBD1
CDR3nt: TGTGCCAGTAGTACCGGACAGGGGGCGTCGAATTCACCCCTCCACTTT
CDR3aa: CASSTGQGASNSPLHF

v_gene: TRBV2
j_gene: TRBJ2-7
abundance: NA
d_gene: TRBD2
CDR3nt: TGTGCCAGCAGTTTTAGCGGGGGGGGCGAGCAGTACTTC
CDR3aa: CASSFSGGGEQYF

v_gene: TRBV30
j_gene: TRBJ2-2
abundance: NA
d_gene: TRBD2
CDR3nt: TGTGCCTGGAGTGTCCTAGCGGGGGGACTGAACACCGGGGAGCTGTTTTTT
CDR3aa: CAWSVLAGGLNTGELFF

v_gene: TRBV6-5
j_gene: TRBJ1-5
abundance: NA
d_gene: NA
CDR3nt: TGTGCCAGCAGGCAGGGAGGTAATCAGCCCCAGCATTTT
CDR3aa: CASRQGGNQPQHF

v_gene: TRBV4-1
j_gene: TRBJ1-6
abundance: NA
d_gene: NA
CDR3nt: TGCGCCAGCAGCCAAGATCACAGGGATAATTCACCCCTCCACTTT
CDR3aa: CASSQDHRDNSPLHF

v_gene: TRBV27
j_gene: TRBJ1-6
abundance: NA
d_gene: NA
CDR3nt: TGTGCCAGCAGTGAGGGACTCCCGACCTACAATTCACCCCTCCACTTT
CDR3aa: CASSEGLPTYNSPLHF

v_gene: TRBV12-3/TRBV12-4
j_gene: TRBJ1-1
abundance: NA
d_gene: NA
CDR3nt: TGTGCCAGCAGTTGGGGGCGGAACACTGAAGCTTTCTTT
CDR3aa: CASSWGRNTEAFF

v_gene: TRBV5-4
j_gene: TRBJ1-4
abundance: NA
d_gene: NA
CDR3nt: TGTGCCAGCAGCGCTTCAAGTGGACTTTCCGAAAAACTGTTTTTT
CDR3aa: CASSASSGLSEKLFF

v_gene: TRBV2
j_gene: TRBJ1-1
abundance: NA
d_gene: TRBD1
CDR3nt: TGTGCCAGCAGGACAGACAGGGAAACTGAAGCTTTCTTT
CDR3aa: CASRTDRETEAFF

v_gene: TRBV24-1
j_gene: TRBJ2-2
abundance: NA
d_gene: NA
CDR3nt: TGTGCCACCAGTGATTTGCAGGGCCACAGGGATGACGGGGAGCTGTTTTTT
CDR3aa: CATSDLQGHRDDGELFF

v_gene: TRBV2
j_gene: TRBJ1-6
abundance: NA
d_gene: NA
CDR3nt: TGTGCCAGTCGGCGCGGGACGAGCAATTCACCCCTCCACTTT
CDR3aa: CASRRGTSNSPLHF

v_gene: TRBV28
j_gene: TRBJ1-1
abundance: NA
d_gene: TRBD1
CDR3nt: TGTGCCAGCAGTACCCAGGCGGGACAGCCCGGGTCTGAAGCTTTCTTT
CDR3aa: CASSTQAGQPGSEAFF

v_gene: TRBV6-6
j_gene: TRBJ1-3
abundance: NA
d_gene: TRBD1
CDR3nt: TGTGCCAGCAGAGGGACAGCTGGAAACACCATATATTTT
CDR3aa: CASRGTAGNTIYF

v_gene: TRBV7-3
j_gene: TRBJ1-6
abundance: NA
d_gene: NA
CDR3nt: TGTGCCAGCAGCTTAACCGAAGGGGGGGTTTCACCCCTCCACTTT
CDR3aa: CASSLTEGGVSPLHF

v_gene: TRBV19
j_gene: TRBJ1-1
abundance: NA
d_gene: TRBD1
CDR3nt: TGTGCCAGTAGTATGCAGGGGGCTATGAACACTGAAGCTTTCTTT
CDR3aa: CASSMQGAMNTEAFF

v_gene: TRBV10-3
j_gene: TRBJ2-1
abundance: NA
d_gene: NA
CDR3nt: TGTGCCATCAGTCCCCTAGGGGGGGGTGAGCAGTTCTTC
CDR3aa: CAISPLGGGEQFF

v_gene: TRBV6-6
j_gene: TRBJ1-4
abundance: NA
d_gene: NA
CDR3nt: TGTGCCAGCCTTACTCCAGGGGAAAAACTGTTTTTT
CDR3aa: CASLTPGEKLFF

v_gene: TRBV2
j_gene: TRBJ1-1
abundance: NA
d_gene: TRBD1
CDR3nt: TGTGCCAGCAGTTCTAACAGGGGTAACACTGAAGCTTTCTTT
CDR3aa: CASSSNRGNTEAFF

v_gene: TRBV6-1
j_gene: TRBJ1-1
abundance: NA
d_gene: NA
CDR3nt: TGTGCCAGCAGTGAAGCCGACATGAACACTGAAGCTTTCTTT
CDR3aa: CASSEADMNTEAFF

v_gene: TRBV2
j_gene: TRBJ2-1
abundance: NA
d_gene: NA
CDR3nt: TGTGCCAGCAGTCCTAACTTCTTC
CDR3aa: CASSPNFF